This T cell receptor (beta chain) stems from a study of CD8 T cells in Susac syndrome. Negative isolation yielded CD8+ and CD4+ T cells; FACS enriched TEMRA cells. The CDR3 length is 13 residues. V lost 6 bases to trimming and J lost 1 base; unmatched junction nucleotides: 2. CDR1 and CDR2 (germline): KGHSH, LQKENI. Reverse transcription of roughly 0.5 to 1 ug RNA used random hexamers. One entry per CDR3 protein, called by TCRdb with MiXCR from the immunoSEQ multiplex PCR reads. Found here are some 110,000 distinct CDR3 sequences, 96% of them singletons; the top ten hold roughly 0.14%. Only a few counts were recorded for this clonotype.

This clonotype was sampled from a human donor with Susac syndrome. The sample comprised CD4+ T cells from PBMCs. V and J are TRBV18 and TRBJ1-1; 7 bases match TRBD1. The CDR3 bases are TGTGCCAGCTCCTGGACAGGGAACACTGAAGCTTTCTTT. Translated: CASSWTGNTEAFF.